Presented here are 18 T cell receptor beta chains from one specimen sequenced in a study of blood T cell repertoires in COVID-19. The repertoire was sequenced with immunoSEQ multiplex PCR; TCRdb's copy has only in-frame clones and lacks some. The table lists about 240,000 clones, about 89% of them singletons, with roughly 3.7% in the top ten. Sequencing was performed on PBMCs or T cells enriched from blood (not recorded which). The receptors were sampled from a woman aged 25 to 45 who had recovered from COVID-19.

The rearrangement links TRBV18 to TRBJ1-1, with 7 bases fitting TRBD1. CDR1 and CDR2 (germline): KGHSH, LQKENI. The CDR3 covers 17 residues. Trimming cost V 5 bases and J 1 base; bases outside gene matches: 13. This CDR3 reads CASSSNRPQGKNTEAFF. The CDR3, as DNA: TGTGCCAGCTCATCCAACAGGCCACAGGGGAAGAACACTGAAGCTTTCTTT.

V gene TRBV18 combines with J gene TRBJ2-1; TRBD2 matches 9 bases. The CDR3 is 16 residues long. Germline values: CDR1 KGHSH, CDR2 LQKENI. V lost 5 bases, J lost 16 bases, and 21 bases stayed unmatched. CDR3 DNA sequence: TGTGCCAGCTCAAGTCGGTGGCGGGAGGGCCTAGTTGATAAATTCTTC. Protein: CASSSRWREGLVDKFF.

This clone appeared a single time. This chain's CDR3 is CASSLTGDNEKLFF. The CDR3 region has the DNA TGTGCCAGCAGCCTGACAGGAGATAATGAAAAACTGTTTTTT. The chain couples TRBV28 to TRBJ1-4; possibly TRBD1 for D (6 bases). The CDR3 covers 14 residues. V lost 6 bases and J 4 bases, leaving 12 bases between the germline ends. Germline-derived CDR1 and CDR2 are MDHEN and SYDVKM.

This chain links TRBV3-1 (or the pseudogene TRBV3-2) with TRBJ2-1; tentative D call: TRBD2 (7 bases). Trimming took 2 bases from V and 9 from J, leaving 11 bases between them. CDR1 is LGHDT, CDR2 YNNKEL, per germline (reference sequence). CDR3 length: 13 amino acids. CDR3 DNA sequence: TGTGCCAGCAGCCAATTCGCGGGGGCTGAGCAGTTCTTC. As protein: CASSQFAGAEQFF.

V gene TRBV19 combines with J gene TRBJ1-5; 10 bases fit TRBD1. The CDR3 has 16 amino acids. The junction had 9 bases not matched to a gene; V was cut back by 4 bases and J by 6 bases. The germline V gene encodes CDR1 LNHDA and CDR2 SQIVND (reference sequence). The CDR3 is CASSTTGTGERQPQHF. The CDR3, as DNA: TGTGCCAGTAGTACGACCGGGACAGGGGAGCGTCAGCCCCAGCATTTT. The full variable domain, in which reference TRBV19 and TRBJ1-5 provide the parts outside the CDR3, is DGGITQSPKYLFRKEGQNVTLSCEQNLNHDAMYWYRQDPGQGLRLIYYSQIVNDFQKGDIAEGYSVSREKKESFPLTVTSAQKNPTAFYLCASSTTGTGERQPQHFGDGTRLSIL.

This sequence joins TRBV30 and TRBJ2-1, with 10 bases that match TRBD2. V was clipped by 5 bases and J by 6 bases; unmatched bases: 7. The CDR3 consists of 14 residues. The germline gives CDR1 GTSNPN, CDR2 SVGIG (reference sequence). The CDR3 DNA reads as TGTGCCTGGGTCGGAAGCGGGAGGGGCAATGAGCAGTTCTTC. Translated, it gives CAWVGSGRGNEQFF.

The rearrangement uses TRBV7-9 and TRBJ1-2; tentative D call: TRBD1 (5 bases). V was clipped by 3 bases and J by 7 bases, with 12 bases between them. Looked up from germline, CDR1 is SEHNR and CDR2 is FQNEAQ (reference sequence). The CDR3 loop spans 13 amino acids. The CDR3 bases are TGTGCCAGCAGCTTTCCAGGGTTGGGTGGCTACACCTTC. It translates to CASSFPGLGGYTF.

This chain joins TRBV7-8 and TRBJ2-1; D unresolved. Germline CDR1 is SGHVS and CDR2 is FQNEAQ. The CDR3 covers 12 residues. Trimming stripped 1 base from V and 7 bases from J, with 5 bases between. This chain's CDR3 is CASSLVTNEQFF. In DNA form, the CDR3 reads TGTGCCAGCAGCTTAGTGACAAATGAGCAGTTCTTC.

The chain is built from TRBV6-6 and TRBJ1-2; the D is unclear. V lost 4 bases and J 0 bases, leaving 3 bases between the germline ends. Germline V lookup: CDR1 MNHNY, CDR2 SVGAGI (reference sequence). The CDR3 has 12 amino acids. CDR3 DNA sequence: TGTGCCAGCAGTTCTTCTAACTATGGCTACACCTTC. This gives the protein CASSSSNYGYTF.

CDR3 sequence reads: CASSGLATDTQYF. CDR3 nucleotides: TGTGCCAGCAGCGGTCTAGCCACAGATACGCAGTATTTT. The J gene is TRBJ2-3, the V gene TRBV7-9; D is possibly TRBD2 (5 bases). This CDR3 is built from 13 residues. V dropped 5 bases and J dropped 2 bases, with 8 bases sitting between them. The germline CDR1 and CDR2 sequences are SEHNR and FQNEAQ (reference sequence). The full variable domain, rest sourced from reference TRBV7-9 and TRBJ2-3, is DTGVSQNPRHKITKRGQNVTFRCDPISEHNRLYWYRQTLGQGPEFLTYFQNEAQLEKSRLLSDRFSAERPKGSFSTLEIQRTEQGDSAMYLCASSGLATDTQYFGPGTRLTVL.

The V call is TRBV7-9, the J call TRBJ2-7; 7 nucleotides line up with TRBD1. CDR3 length: 13 residues. CDR1 and CDR2 from the germline V gene are SEHNR and FQNEAQ (reference sequence). Trimming took 5 bases from V and 1 from J; bases not matched to a gene: 2. For the CDR3, the DNA is TGTGCCAGCAGCCCGGGACAGTCCTACGAGCAGTACTTC. Its protein is CASSPGQSYEQYF.

This clone was found once. The chain uses TRBV27 and TRBJ1-4; possibly TRBD1 for D (6 bases). V lost 4 bases and J 7 bases, leaving 16 bases between the germline ends. The CDR3 extends over 15 amino acids. The germline V gene has CDR1 MNHEY and CDR2 SMNVEV (reference sequence). CDR3 in DNA: TGTGCCAGCAGTTCTACCGGGGTGGGGGCTGAAAAACTGTTTTTT. Protein sequence: CASSSTGVGAEKLFF.

This chain connects TRBV27 to TRBJ2-7, with 9 bases aligning to TRBD2. Losses at the gene ends were 5 bases for V and 2 bases for J; bases not matched to a gene: 13. The germline V gene has CDR1 MNHEY and CDR2 SMNVEV (reference sequence). This CDR3 is 17 amino acids long. The CDR3 protein is CASSLPGTSYRTYEQYF. The CDR3 region has the DNA TGTGCCAGCAGTCTCCCCGGGACTAGCTATAGGACCTACGAGCAGTACTTC.

The chain carries TRBV6-1 and TRBJ1-2, with D perhaps TRBD1 (6 bases). Germline V gives CDR1 MNHNS, CDR2 SASEGT. CDR3 size: 13 residues. The V and J ends lost 0 bases and 8 bases respectively, with 10 bases between them. Here the CDR3 reads CASSEAPGGGYTF. The CDR3 nucleotides read TGTGCCAGCAGTGAAGCTCCGGGGGGCGGCTACACCTTC.

This clone was seen just once. The DNA for the CDR3 is TGTGCCAGTAGTATTAGTGTTGGAAACACCATATATTTT. As protein: CASSISVGNTIYF. The rearrangement uses TRBV19 and TRBJ1-3, with D hard to call. The V end lost 3 bases, the J end lost 3 bases, and 6 bases lay between the germline ends. The CDR3 loop spans 13 amino acids. Germline CDR1 LNHDA, CDR2 SQIVND (reference sequence).

This chain links TRBV3-1 (or the pseudogene TRBV3-2) with TRBJ1-3; unclear D gene. This CDR3 contains 14 residues. V was trimmed by 3 bases and J by 9 bases, leaving 15 bases between them. CDR1 and CDR2 (germline): LGHDT, YNNKEL (reference sequence). CDR3 nucleotide sequence: TGTGCCAGCAGCCACGGGCTCGCGGGGAGCACCATATATTTT. It yields the protein CASSHGLAGSTIYF.

This sequence joins TRBV28 and TRBJ1-2; 12 bases match TRBD1. CDR1 and CDR2 from the germline V gene are MDHEN and SYDVKM. The length of the CDR3 is 14 residues. V was clipped by 5 bases and J by 7 bases; unmatched bases: 5. The CDR3 loop is CASSGPGQGAGYTF. In nucleotides, the CDR3 is TGTGCCAGCAGTGGCCCGGGACAGGGGGCTGGCTACACCTTC.

This clone came up a few times. V usage is TRBV25-1 and J usage is TRBJ1-2; TRBD1 might be the D (6 bases). The CDR3 totals 15 residues. Per germline, CDR1 MGHDK and CDR2 SYGVNS. Between the trimmed V and J ends, which lost 2 bases and 2 bases, there was a span of 12 bases. DNA of the CDR3: TGTGCCAGCAGTGAACCGGGAGGGGGAAACTATGGCTACACCTTC. It codes for CASSEPGGGNYGYTF.